The clone carrying this T cell receptor beta chain was observed many times. TCRdb re-called the multiplex PCR reads through MiXCR, storing one row per CDR3 protein. The data hold about 300,000 distinct CDR3 sequences, with 30% observed a single time. Axillary draining lymph nodes of breast cancer patients supplied the node samples. V dropped 2 bases and J dropped 5 bases, with 15 bases sitting between them. This CDR3 contains 15 residues. Germline V CDR1 and CDR2: SGDLS, YYNGEE. This entry is derived from a study of breast tumors, draining lymph nodes, adjacent tissues. This TCR was sampled from a female donor with breast cancer. Some clones in this sample may be carry-over from other donors' samples. The chain employs TRBV9 and TRBJ2-3; D is ambiguous. The sequencing sample was made of axillary lymph node tissue. Written as DNA, the CDR3 is TGTGCCAGCAGCGTTGGGATTAATGGGTTAGATACGCAGTATTTT. The encoded protein is CASSVGINGLDTQYF.